This is a list of T cell receptor beta chains from one sample in a study of shared clonotypes between healthy human individuals. TCRdb's table, derived via immunoSEQ multiplex PCR, lists solely in-frame clones and lacks some. The table has about 2 million clones, roughly 94% seen once. Input material: naive CD4+ T cells sorted from blood. Source of these receptors: a man aged 18-30 years in good health. The CDR3 runs from the conserved cysteine through the conserved F or W. Fields, in order: V gene, J gene, D gene, clone size, CDR3 protein, CDR3 DNA. D genes are given only for firm matches. Clone size appears in some rows only: once, few, many, or a class for an expanded clone.

TRBV11-2,TRBJ2-1,NA,NA,CASSLTGVNEQFF,TGTGCCAGCAGCTTAACTGGGGTAAATGAGCAGTTCTTC
TRBV7-9,TRBJ1-1,NA,few,CASSFAMSTEAFF,TGTGCCAGCAGCTTCGCGATGAGCACTGAAGCTTTCTTT
TRBV5-1,TRBJ1-6,NA,NA,CASSPSLAGNSPLHF,TGCGCCAGCAGCCCTTCGCTTGCAGGGAATTCACCCCTCCACTTT
TRBV10-3,TRBJ1-5,NA,NA,CAIKEDPNQPQHF,TGTGCCATCAAAGAGGACCCTAATCAGCCCCAGCATTTT
TRBV10-1,TRBJ2-3,TRBD1,NA,CASSDRGTDTQYF,TGCGCCAGCAGCGACAGGGGCACAGATACGCAGTATTTT
TRBV4-3,TRBJ1-4,TRBD1,NA,CASSKTLDRGPEKLFF,TGCGCCAGCAGCAAAACCCTCGACAGGGGGCCTGAGAAACTGTTTTTT
TRBV30,TRBJ1-2,NA,NA,CAWSEGQFYGYTF,TGTGCCTGGAGTGAAGGGCAGTTCTATGGCTACACCTTC
TRBV19,TRBJ2-1,TRBD1,once,CASSLGQGPHNEQFF,TGTGCCAGTAGTCTGGGACAGGGCCCCCACAATGAGCAGTTCTTC
TRBV11-2,TRBJ1-3,NA,NA,CASSLDGGSGNTIYF,TGTGCCAGCAGCTTAGATGGAGGCTCTGGAAACACCATATATTTT
TRBV28,TRBJ1-5,NA,NA,CASSLKGSVRQPQHF,TGTGCCAGCAGTTTAAAGGGGTCCGTACGTCAGCCCCAGCATTTT
TRBV27,TRBJ1-6,TRBD1,NA,CASRPQGSNSPLHF,TGTGCCAGCAGACCACAGGGGAGTAATTCACCCCTCCACTTT
TRBV5-4,TRBJ2-1,TRBD2,NA,CASSQGLAGYNEQFF,TGTGCCAGCAGCCAAGGACTAGCGGGGTACAATGAGCAGTTCTTC
TRBV9,TRBJ2-4,NA,once,CASSQGGSLAKNIQYF,TGTGCCAGCAGCCAAGGAGGGAGTTTAGCCAAAAACATTCAGTACTTC
TRBV7-3,TRBJ2-3,NA,NA,CASSSGGFNTQYF,TGTGCCAGCAGCTCAGGAGGGTTTAATACGCAGTATTTT
TRBV10-1,TRBJ2-1,NA,NA,CASSESTAFNEQFF,TGCGCCAGCAGTGAAAGCACAGCCTTCAATGAGCAGTTCTTC
TRBV6-1,TRBJ1-4,TRBD1,NA,CASTWTGGDEKLFF,TGTGCCAGCACCTGGACAGGGGGCGATGAAAAACTGTTTTTT
TRBV10-1,TRBJ1-1,NA,NA,CASSEWGLMNTEAFF,TGCGCCAGCAGTGAGTGGGGACTGATGAACACTGAAGCTTTCTTT
TRBV28,TRBJ1-2,TRBD1,NA,CASSPGGGRDLYGYTF,TGTGCCAGCAGTCCAGGGGGCGGTAGGGACCTCTATGGCTACACCTTC
TRBV28,TRBJ1-4,NA,NA,CASSLRNEKLFF,TGTGCCAGCAGTTTACGTAATGAAAAACTGTTTTTT
TRBV29-1,TRBJ1-3,NA,NA,CSVEENNAGNTIYF,TGCAGCGTTGAAGAAAATAATGCGGGAAACACCATATATTTT
TRBV11-2,TRBJ2-7,NA,NA,CASSLAPLSYEQYF,TGTGCCAGCAGCTTAGCCCCCCTGTCCTACGAGCAGTACTTC
TRBV21-1,TRBJ2-1,NA,NA,CASSTLGLDKLCNEQFF,TGTGCCAGCAGCACCTTGGGACTCGACAAACTATGCAATGAGCAGTTCTTC
TRBV13,TRBJ1-6,TRBD1,NA,CASSLSDRVNSPLHF,TGTGCCAGCAGCTTATCGGACAGGGTCAACTCACCCCTCCACTTT
TRBV11-2,TRBJ2-6,NA,NA,CASSFLNLSSSGANVLTF,TGTGCCAGCAGCTTTTTAAACCTTTCCTCCTCTGGGGCCAACGTCCTGACTTTC
TRBV10-3,TRBJ1-5,NA,NA,CAISEGVQPQHF,TGTGCCATCAGTGAAGGGGTTCAGCCCCAGCATTTT
TRBV5-8,TRBJ1-1,NA,NA,CASSPPGQGYTEAFF,TGTGCCAGCAGCCCCCCTGGGCAGGGGTACACTGAAGCTTTCTTT
TRBV7-2,TRBJ1-2,NA,NA,CASSLAGGDYGYTF,TGTGCCAGCAGCTTAGCAGGGGGGGACTATGGCTACACCTTC
TRBV5-1,TRBJ2-3,NA,NA,CASSLKFDTTDTQYF,TGCGCCAGCAGCTTAAAATTCGACACCACAGATACGCAGTATTTT
TRBV5-1,TRBJ2-1,TRBD2,NA,CASSLTEAGGSYNEQFF,TGCGCCAGCAGCTTGACCGAGGCGGGGGGCTCCTACAATGAGCAGTTCTTC
TRBV30,TRBJ1-1,TRBD1,once,CAWSPPGQKAFF,TGTGCCTGGAGCCCCCCGGGACAGAAAGCTTTCTTT
TRBV7-2,TRBJ2-1,NA,once,CASSPGGLKWNEQFF,TGTGCCAGCAGCCCTGGGGGCCTTAAGTGGAATGAGCAGTTCTTC
TRBV7-2,TRBJ2-7,TRBD2,NA,CASSQVGTSGSYEQYF,TGTGCCAGCAGCCAAGTCGGGACTAGCGGATCCTACGAGCAGTACTTC
TRBV27,TRBJ1-6,NA,NA,CASSLLATAYNSPLHF,TGTGCCAGCAGTTTATTAGCGACAGCGTATAATTCACCCCTCCACTTT
TRBV2,TRBJ2-7,NA,once,CASRAAYSYEQYF,TGTGCCAGCAGGGCAGCATACTCCTACGAGCAGTACTTC
TRBV13,TRBJ1-2,TRBD1,NA,CASSFYRGRGYTF,TGTGCCAGCAGCTTCTACAGGGGGAGAGGCTACACCTTC
TRBV25-1,TRBJ2-3,NA,NA,CASSEAAKLGWADTQYF,TGTGCCAGCAGTGAAGCGGCGAAGTTGGGGTGGGCAGATACGCAGTATTTT
TRBV6-1,TRBJ2-7,NA,NA,CASSDESLSEQYF,TGTGCCAGCAGTGATGAGAGTCTGAGCGAGCAGTACTTC
TRBV28,TRBJ2-2,NA,NA,CASSFAGTDTGELFF,TGTGCCAGCAGCTTCGCGGGGACTGACACCGGGGAGCTGTTTTTT
TRBV10-2,TRBJ2-1,TRBD2,NA,CASVRGGDEQFF,TGCGCCAGCGTCCGCGGGGGGGATGAGCAGTTCTTC
TRBV9,TRBJ2-5,TRBD1,NA,CASSVGAGGWQETQYF,TGTGCCAGCAGCGTAGGGGCAGGGGGTTGGCAAGAGACCCAGTACTTC
TRBV6-1,TRBJ1-6,TRBD1,NA,CASSARDRGLNSPLHF,TGTGCCAGCAGTGCCCGGGACAGGGGGCTCAATTCACCCCTCCACTTT
TRBV11-3,TRBJ1-1,TRBD1,NA,CASSQGQAGTEAFF,TGTGCCAGCAGCCAGGGACAGGCGGGAACTGAAGCTTTCTTT
TRBV5-5,TRBJ1-2,NA,NA,CASSGQGSLLSYTF,TGTGCCAGCAGCGGCCAGGGAAGCCTCCTGAGCTACACCTTC
TRBV11-1,TRBJ2-5,NA,NA,CASEGHQETQYF,TGTGCCAGCGAGGGTCACCAAGAGACCCAGTACTTC
TRBV19,TRBJ2-1,TRBD2,NA,CASSTSGRAHNEQFF,TGTGCCAGTAGCACCAGCGGGAGGGCCCACAATGAGCAGTTCTTC
TRBV30,TRBJ2-7,NA,NA,CAWSAAPGTSYEQYF,TGTGCCTGGAGTGCGGCCCCCGGGACAAGTTACGAGCAGTACTTC
TRBV2,TRBJ2-2,TRBD1,NA,CASRPQGAGELFF,TGTGCCAGCAGACCACAGGGGGCCGGGGAGCTGTTTTTT
TRBV7-2,TRBJ2-1,TRBD2,NA,CASSSGTSEYNEQFF,TGTGCCAGCAGCTCCGGGACTAGCGAGTATAATGAGCAGTTCTTC
TRBV5-4,TRBJ1-2,NA,once,CASSPDLYGYTF,TGTGCCAGCAGCCCGGACTTATATGGCTACACCTTC
TRBV7-8,TRBJ2-7,NA,NA,CASSSVRLSYEQYF,TGTGCCAGCAGTTCGGTTCGGCTTTCCTACGAGCAGTACTTC
TRBV5-1,TRBJ2-5,NA,NA,CASSLGGLGETQYF,TGCGCCAGCAGCTTGGGAGGGCTCGGGGAGACCCAGTACTTC
TRBV2,TRBJ1-5,NA,NA,CASSDPVGGGNQPQHF,TGTGCCAGCAGTGACCCGGTTGGGGGGGGCAATCAGCCCCAGCATTTT
TRBV6-6,TRBJ1-1,TRBD1,NA,CASSTDRVGTEAFF,TGTGCCAGCAGTACGGACAGGGTTGGCACTGAAGCTTTCTTT
TRBV30,TRBJ1-1,NA,NA,CAWNRDMNTEAFF,TGTGCCTGGAACAGGGACATGAACACTGAAGCTTTCTTT
TRBV6-6,TRBJ2-7,NA,NA,CASSRSGVNSYEQYF,TGTGCCAGCAGTAGATCAGGGGTAAACTCCTACGAGCAGTACTTC
TRBV19,TRBJ2-5,TRBD1,once,CASSGQGAWETQYF,TGTGCCAGTAGCGGACAGGGGGCGTGGGAGACCCAGTACTTC
TRBV9,TRBJ2-7,TRBD2,NA,CASSVGSGKAYEQYF,TGTGCCAGCAGCGTAGGCAGCGGGAAGGCCTACGAGCAGTACTTC
TRBV18,TRBJ2-7,NA,NA,CASSPQGLREQYF,TGTGCCAGCTCACCACAGGGTTTGAGGGAGCAGTACTTC
TRBV6-6,TRBJ2-2,NA,NA,CASSYLDLNTGELFF,TGTGCCAGCAGTTACCTCGACTTGAACACCGGGGAGCTGTTTTTT
TRBV5-1,TRBJ1-4,NA,NA,CASSLGGSHLATNEKLFF,TGCGCCAGCAGCTTGGGAGGGTCTCACCTCGCAACTAATGAAAAACTGTTTTTT